One sample yielded the 18 T cell receptor beta chains listed below, sequenced in a study of technical replicates of blood from a few donors. The assay was immunoSEQ multiplex PCR, and TCRdb's table has in-frame clones only and misses some. The sample includes about 68,000 clones, 95% to 98% of them seen just once. Sequenced: T cells isolated from PBMCs. The receptors derive from a human donor in good health.

This chain joins TRBV9 and TRBJ2-5, with 15 bases identical to TRBD2. Germline loops: CDR1 SGDLS, CDR2 YYNGEE. With V trimmed by 0 bases and J by 2 bases, 2 bases remained unmatched. The CDR3 runs to 17 residues. In nucleotides, the CDR3 is TGTGCCAGCAGCGTAGTAGGACTAGCGGGAGGGCAAGAGACCCAGTACTTC. It specifies CASSVVGLAGGQETQYF.

The V call is TRBV7-8, the J call TRBJ2-7; 9 nucleotides agree with TRBD1. This CDR3 has 14 amino acids. Germline V CDR1 and CDR2: SGHVS, FQNEAQ. With 4 bases clipped from V and 2 bases from J, the junction kept 3 bases outside the gene matches. The chain's CDR3 is CASSSRQGAYEQYF. The CDR3 nucleotides are TGTGCCAGCAGCTCTCGACAGGGGGCCTACGAGCAGTACTTC.

The rearrangement uses TRBV9 and TRBJ2-5, with 13 nucleotides matching TRBD2. V lost 3 bases, J lost 5 bases, and 4 bases stayed unmatched. Germline CDR1 SGDLS, CDR2 YYNGEE. The CDR3 consists of 15 residues. CDR3 loop: CASSGTSGSLETQYF. The CDR3 nucleotides are TGTGCCAGCAGCGGGACTAGCGGGAGCTTGGAGACCCAGTACTTC.

This clone was observed a single time. The chain employs TRBV6-5 and TRBJ2-1; a possible D gene is TRBD2 (6 bases). Deletions cut 2 bases from V and 7 bases from J, with 12 bases between. This CDR3 is built from 14 residues. From germline, CDR1 is MNHEY and CDR2 SVGAGI. CDR3 region: CASSYAGSLNEQFF. The CDR3 DNA is TGTGCCAGCAGTTACGCCGGGAGTTTGAATGAGCAGTTCTTC.

The chain combines TRBV25-1 with TRBJ1-4, with D tentatively TRBD1 (5 bases). V was shortened by 1 base and J by 6 bases, with 12 bases between the two germline ends. Germline V lookup: CDR1 MGHDK, CDR2 SYGVNS. The CDR3 is 15 amino acids. The CDR3 nucleotides are TGTGCCAGCAGTGAATTGGCAGGGAAGGATGAAAAACTGTTTTTT. The encoded protein is CASSELAGKDEKLFF.

V and J are TRBV29-1 and TRBJ2-3; D call uncertain. This CDR3 is 15 amino acids long. The V gene's germline CDR1 is SQVTM and CDR2 ANQGSEA. V was trimmed by 0 bases and J by 4 bases, leaving 14 bases between them. The CDR3 sequence: CSVEDPGSTADTQYF. The CDR3 DNA reads as TGCAGCGTTGAAGACCCAGGTTCCACGGCAGATACGCAGTATTTT.

The chain recombines TRBV5-1 with TRBJ2-3; 7 nucleotides match TRBD2. Germline loops: CDR1 SGHRS, CDR2 YFSETQ. This CDR3 has 16 amino acids. The J segment lost 1 base and the V segment lost 0 bases, leaving 5 bases of the junction unmatched. The DNA of the CDR3 is TGCGCCAGCAGCTTGGGGGGCGGGAGCGGCACAGATACGCAGTATTTT. As protein: CASSLGGGSGTDTQYF.

V and J are TRBV27 and TRBJ2-7; perhaps TRBD1 as D (6 bases). Germline V gene data show CDR1 as MNHEY and CDR2 as SMNVEV (reference sequence). The CDR3 is made up of 12 amino acids. Trimming shortened V by 8 bases and J by 5 bases, and 13 bases separated the two germline ends. The CDR3 protein is CASASRGNEQYF. The DNA of the CDR3 is TGTGCCAGCGCCTCTAGGGGGAACGAGCAGTACTTC.

The CDR3 nucleotides read TGTGCCAGCTCACCTGGACAGGGGGCAAACTATGGCTACACCTTC. Translating it yields CASSPGQGANYGYTF. The chain employs TRBV18 and TRBJ1-2, with TRBD1 matching over 11 bases. V trimming: 3 bases; J trimming: 2 bases; junction bases outside the gene matches: 2. Germline CDR1 and CDR2: KGHSH and LQKENI. The CDR3 consists of 15 residues.

The chain employs TRBV19 and TRBJ2-1; D might be TRBD2 (5 bases). The V gene's germline CDR1 is LNHDA and CDR2 SQIVND (reference sequence). Deletions cut 6 bases from V and 2 bases from J, with 11 bases between. There are 14 residues in the CDR3. CDR3 region: CASSGIPPYNEQFF. CDR3 coding DNA: TGTGCCAGTAGCGGGATCCCCCCCTACAATGAGCAGTTCTTC.

The CDR3 nucleotides read TGTGCCAGTACCACCCTAGGACTCTCCTACAATGAGCAGTTCTTC. It codes for CASTTLGLSYNEQFF. This chain connects TRBV19 to TRBJ2-1; D is perhaps TRBD2 (5 bases). Deletions cut 7 bases from V and 0 bases from J, with 13 bases between. The CDR3 is made up of 15 amino acids. Germline V lookup: CDR1 LNHDA, CDR2 SQIVND (reference sequence).

The chain recombines TRBV6-5 with TRBJ1-5; D is perhaps TRBD1 (6 bases). Per germline, CDR1 MNHEY and CDR2 SVGAGI. Trimming removed 6 bases from V and 5 bases from J, with 11 bases in between. This CDR3 region has 13 residues. The CDR3 here is CASSTGMDQPQHF. DNA of the CDR3: TGTGCCAGCAGCACAGGGATGGATCAGCCCCAGCATTTT.

The rearrangement joins TRBV4-3 to TRBJ2-6; D not resolved. The CDR3 runs to 16 residues. Germline V CDR1 and CDR2: LGHNA, YSLEER. V was clipped by 4 bases and J by 0 bases, with 10 bases between them. The CDR3 here is CASSLNPGSGANVLTF. The CDR3 DNA follows: TGCGCCAGCAGCCTCAATCCCGGCTCTGGGGCCAACGTCCTGACTTTC.

The genes are TRBV19 and TRBJ1-5; TRBD1 matches 9 bases. The junction had 11 bases not matched to a gene; V was cut back by 5 bases and J by 3 bases. Looked up from germline, CDR1 is LNHDA and CDR2 is SQIVND (reference sequence). The CDR3 sequence is 17 residues long. The CDR3 nucleotides read TGTGCCAGTAGTCATACCGGGACAGGGAGACTCAATCAGCCCCAGCATTTT. This sequence encodes CASSHTGTGRLNQPQHF.

This clone was seen only once. Here the CDR3 reads CASSLDRVIENTEAFF. Written as DNA, the CDR3 is TGTGCCAGCAGCCTCGACAGGGTTATAGAAAACACTGAAGCTTTCTTT. The rearrangement links TRBV7-2 to TRBJ1-1; TRBD1 agrees at 7 bases. V was clipped by 5 bases and J by 2 bases; unmatched bases: 11. This CDR3 is 16 amino acids long. The germline CDR1 and CDR2 sequences are SGHTA and FQGNSA.

The chain recombines TRBV19 with TRBJ2-2, with D unclear. CDR3 length: 14 residues. The germline V gene has CDR1 LNHDA and CDR2 SQIVND (reference sequence). V was pared by 3 bases and J by 5 bases, with 10 bases between. CDR3: CASSIDGSTGELFF. The CDR3 bases are TGTGCCAGTAGTATTGACGGGTCGACCGGGGAGCTGTTTTTT. The full variable domain, its missing parts supplied by reference TRBV19 and TRBJ2-2, is DGGITQSPKYLFRKEGQNVTLSCEQNLNHDAMYWYRQDPGQGLRLIYYSQIVNDFQKGDIAEGYSVSREKKESFPLTVTSAQKNPTAFYLCASSIDGSTGELFFGEGSRLTVL.

The V and J genes are TRBV5-6 and TRBJ2-2, with D possibly matching TRBD1 (6 bases). V shed 3 bases and J shed 7 bases, with 25 bases lying between them. The CDR3 totals 18 residues. From germline, CDR1 is SGHDT and CDR2 YYEEEE. CDR3 in DNA: TGTGCCAGCAGCTCGGAAGGGGGATCCCGGACCCGCGACGGGGAGCTGTTTTTT. Encoded protein: CASSSEGGSRTRDGELFF.

The chain is built from TRBV11-1 and TRBJ2-5; 7 bases line up with TRBD1. The CDR3 totals 14 residues. J gave up 7 bases and V 6 bases, and 11 bases lay outside the gene matches. Germline CDR1 SGHAT, CDR2 FQDESV (reference sequence). As DNA, the CDR3 is TGTGCCAGCAGTGTTACAGGGGTTAGGGGGACCCAGTACTTC. It specifies CASSVTGVRGTQYF.